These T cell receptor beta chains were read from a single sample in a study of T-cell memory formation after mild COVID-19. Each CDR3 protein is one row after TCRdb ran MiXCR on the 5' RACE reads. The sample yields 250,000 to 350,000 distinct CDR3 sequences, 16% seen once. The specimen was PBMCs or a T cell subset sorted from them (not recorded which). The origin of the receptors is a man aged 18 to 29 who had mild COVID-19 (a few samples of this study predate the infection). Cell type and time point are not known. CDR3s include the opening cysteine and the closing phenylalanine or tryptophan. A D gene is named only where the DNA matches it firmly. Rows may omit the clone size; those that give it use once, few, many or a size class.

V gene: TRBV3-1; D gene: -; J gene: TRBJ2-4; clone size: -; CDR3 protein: CASSAGGAGNIQYF; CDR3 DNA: TGTGCCAGCAGCGCGGGCGGGGCCGGAAACATTCAGTACTTC
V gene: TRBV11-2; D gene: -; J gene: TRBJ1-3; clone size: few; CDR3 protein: CASGARHSGNTIYF; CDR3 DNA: TGTGCCAGCGGGGCCAGGCACTCTGGAAACACCATATATTTT
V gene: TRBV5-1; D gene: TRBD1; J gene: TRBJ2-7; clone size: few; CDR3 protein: CASRTGTGAYEQYF; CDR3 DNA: TGCGCCAGCAGAACCGGGACAGGGGCCTACGAGCAGTACTTC
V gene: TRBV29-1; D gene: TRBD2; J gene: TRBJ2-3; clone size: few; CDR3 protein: CSVDGAGGSTDTQYF; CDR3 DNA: TGCAGCGTTGATGGAGCGGGGGGATCCACAGATACGCAGTATTTT
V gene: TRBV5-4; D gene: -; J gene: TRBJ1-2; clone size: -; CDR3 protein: CASSSSVSKPNYGYTF; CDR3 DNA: TGTGCCAGCAGCTCGAGTGTCTCAAAACCTAACTATGGCTACACCTTC
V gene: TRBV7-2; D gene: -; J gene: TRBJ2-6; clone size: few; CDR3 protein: CASSLGSWGRGANVLTF; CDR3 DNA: TGTGCCAGCAGCTTAGGGTCATGGGGAAGAGGGGCCAACGTCCTGACTTTC
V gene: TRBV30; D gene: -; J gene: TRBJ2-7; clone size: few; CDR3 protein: CAWSSGPGRHEQYF; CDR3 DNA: TGTGCCTGGTCAAGTGGACCAGGGCGCCACGAGCAGTACTTC
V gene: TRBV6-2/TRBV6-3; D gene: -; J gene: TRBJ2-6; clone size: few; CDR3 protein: CASAEFGANVLTF; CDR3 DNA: TGTGCCAGCGCGGAATTTGGGGCCAACGTCCTGACTTTC
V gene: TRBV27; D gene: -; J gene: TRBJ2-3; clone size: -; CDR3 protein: CASSLWAGYLTDTQYF; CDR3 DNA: TGTGCCAGCAGTTTATGGGCGGGTTATCTGACGGATACGCAGTATTTT
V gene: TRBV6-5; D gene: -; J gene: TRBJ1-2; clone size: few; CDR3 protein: CASTRAPIDGYTF; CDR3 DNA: TGTGCCAGCACCCGAGCGCCAATCGACGGCTACACCTTC
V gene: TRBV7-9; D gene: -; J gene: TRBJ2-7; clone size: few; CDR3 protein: CASSPGTYSSYEQYF; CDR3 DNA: TGTGCCAGCAGCCCTGGGACCTACAGCTCCTACGAGCAGTACTTC
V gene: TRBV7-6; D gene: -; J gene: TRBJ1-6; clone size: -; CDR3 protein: CASSLRRFDSPLHF; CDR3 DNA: TGTGCCAGCAGCTTAAGGAGGTTCGATTCACCCCTCCACTTT
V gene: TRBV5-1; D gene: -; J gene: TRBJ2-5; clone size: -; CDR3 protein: CASSKEYLQETQYF; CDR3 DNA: TGCGCCAGCAGCAAGGAATACCTCCAAGAGACCCAGTACTTC
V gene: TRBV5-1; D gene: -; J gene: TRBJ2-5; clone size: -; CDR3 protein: CASSLEDLETQYF; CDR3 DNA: TGCGCCAGCAGCTTGGAAGATTTAGAGACCCAGTACTTC
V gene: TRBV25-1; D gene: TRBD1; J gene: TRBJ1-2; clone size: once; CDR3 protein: CATLGIEDRGIYGYTF; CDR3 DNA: TGTGCCACCTTAGGGATAGAGGACAGGGGGATTTATGGCTACACCTTC
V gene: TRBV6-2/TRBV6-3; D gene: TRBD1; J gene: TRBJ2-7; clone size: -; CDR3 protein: CASGNRGRGAAYEQYF; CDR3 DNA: TGTGCCAGCGGGAACAGGGGGCGGGGAGCGGCCTACGAGCAGTACTTC
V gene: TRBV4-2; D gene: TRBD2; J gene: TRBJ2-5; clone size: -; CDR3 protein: CASSQGVSGDQETQYF; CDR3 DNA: TGTGCCAGCAGCCAAGGCGTTAGCGGGGACCAAGAGACCCAGTACTTC
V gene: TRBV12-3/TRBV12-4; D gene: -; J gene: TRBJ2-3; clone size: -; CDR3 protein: CASSPWDILADTQYF; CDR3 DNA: TGTGCCAGCAGTCCTTGGGACATTTTGGCAGATACGCAGTATTTT
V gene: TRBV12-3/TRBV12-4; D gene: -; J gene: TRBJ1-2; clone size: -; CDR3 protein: CASIRGENYGYTF; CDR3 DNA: TGTGCCAGCATTCGGGGCGAAAACTATGGCTACACCTTC
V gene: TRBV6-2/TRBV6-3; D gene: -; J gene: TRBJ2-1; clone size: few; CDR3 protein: CASRSLPDSYNEQFF; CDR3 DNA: TGTGCCAGCAGATCTCTACCTGACTCCTACAATGAGCAGTTCTTC
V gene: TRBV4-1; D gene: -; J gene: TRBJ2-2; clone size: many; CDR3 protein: CASSQEVAVTGELFF; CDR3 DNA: TGCGCCAGCAGCCAAGAGGTGGCCGTCACCGGGGAGCTGTTTTTT
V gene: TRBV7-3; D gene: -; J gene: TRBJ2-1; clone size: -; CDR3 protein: CASSLIGSYNEQFF; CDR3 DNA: TGTGCCAGCAGCTTAATAGGGTCCTACAATGAGCAGTTCTTC
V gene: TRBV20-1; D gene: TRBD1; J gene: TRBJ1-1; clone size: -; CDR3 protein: CSARRTGGREAFF; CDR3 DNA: TGCAGTGCTAGACGTACAGGGGGTCGTGAAGCTTTCTTT
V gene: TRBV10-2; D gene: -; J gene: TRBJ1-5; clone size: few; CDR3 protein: CASSAWGRDNQPQHF; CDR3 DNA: TGCGCCAGCAGTGCATGGGGAAGGGACAATCAGCCCCAGCATTTT
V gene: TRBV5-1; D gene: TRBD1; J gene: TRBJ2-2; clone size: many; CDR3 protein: CASGNRGDSSTGELFF; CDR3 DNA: TGCGCCAGCGGGAACAGGGGAGATTCTTCCACCGGGGAGCTGTTTTTT
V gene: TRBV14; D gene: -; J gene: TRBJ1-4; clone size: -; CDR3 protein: CASSQGPPGWNEKLFF; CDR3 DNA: TGTGCCAGCAGCCAAGGTCCCCCAGGGTGGAATGAAAAACTGTTTTTT
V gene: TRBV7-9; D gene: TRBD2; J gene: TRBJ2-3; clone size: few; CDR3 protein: CASSTPRGGGPDTQYF; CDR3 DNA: TGTGCCAGCAGCACACCCCGGGGGGGTGGTCCAGATACGCAGTATTTT
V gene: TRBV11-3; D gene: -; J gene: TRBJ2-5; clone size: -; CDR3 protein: CASSPGRDKRNQETQYF; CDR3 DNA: TGTGCCAGCAGCCCGGGACGGGACAAACGAAACCAAGAGACCCAGTACTTC
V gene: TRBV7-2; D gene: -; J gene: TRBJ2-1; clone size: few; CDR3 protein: CASSLVGGESYNEQFF; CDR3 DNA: TGTGCCAGCAGCTTAGTCGGCGGGGAGTCCTACAATGAGCAGTTCTTC
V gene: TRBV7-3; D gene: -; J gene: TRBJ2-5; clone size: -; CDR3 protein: CASSAAVGETQYF; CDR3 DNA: TGTGCCAGCAGTGCAGCGGTGGGCGAGACCCAGTACTTC
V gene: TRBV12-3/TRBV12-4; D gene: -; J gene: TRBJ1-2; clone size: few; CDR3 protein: CASSLSGGDYGYTF; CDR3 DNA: TGTGCCAGCAGTTTATCGGGGGGCGACTATGGCTACACCTTC
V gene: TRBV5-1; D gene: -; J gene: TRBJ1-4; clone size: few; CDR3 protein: CASRHLTNEKLFF; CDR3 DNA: TGCGCCAGCAGGCATTTAACTAATGAAAAACTGTTTTTT
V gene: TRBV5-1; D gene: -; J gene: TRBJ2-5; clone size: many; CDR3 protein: CASSISGYQETQYF; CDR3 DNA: TGCGCCAGCAGCATATCAGGGTACCAAGAGACCCAGTACTTC
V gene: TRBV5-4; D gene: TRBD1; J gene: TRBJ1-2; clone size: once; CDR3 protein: CASTDRGVGYTF; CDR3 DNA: TGTGCCAGCACGGACAGGGGGGTGGGCTACACCTTC
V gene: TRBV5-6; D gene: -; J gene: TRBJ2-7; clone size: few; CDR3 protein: CASSRLERMTYEQYF; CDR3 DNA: TGTGCCAGCAGCAGACTCGAAAGGATGACCTACGAGCAGTACTTC
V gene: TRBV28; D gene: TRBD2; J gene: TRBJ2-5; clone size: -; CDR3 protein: CASSPLRLAGSQETQYF; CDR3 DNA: TGTGCCAGCAGTCCATTACGACTAGCGGGGTCGCAAGAGACCCAGTACTTC
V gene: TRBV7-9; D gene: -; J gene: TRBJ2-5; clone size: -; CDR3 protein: CASSAMWGEETQYF; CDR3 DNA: TGTGCCAGCAGCGCCATGTGGGGGGAAGAGACCCAGTACTTC
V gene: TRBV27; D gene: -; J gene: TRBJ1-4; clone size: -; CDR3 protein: CASSLRGNEKLFF; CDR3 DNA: TGTGCCAGCAGTTTGAGGGGTAATGAAAAACTGTTTTTT
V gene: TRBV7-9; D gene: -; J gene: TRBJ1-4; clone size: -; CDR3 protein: CASSVWGQTNEKLFF; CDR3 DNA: TGTGCCAGCAGCGTGTGGGGGCAAACTAATGAAAAACTGTTTTTT
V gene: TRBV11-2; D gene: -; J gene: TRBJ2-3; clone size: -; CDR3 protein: CASSSITDTQYF; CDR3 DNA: TGTGCCAGCAGCTCGATCACAGATACGCAGTATTTT